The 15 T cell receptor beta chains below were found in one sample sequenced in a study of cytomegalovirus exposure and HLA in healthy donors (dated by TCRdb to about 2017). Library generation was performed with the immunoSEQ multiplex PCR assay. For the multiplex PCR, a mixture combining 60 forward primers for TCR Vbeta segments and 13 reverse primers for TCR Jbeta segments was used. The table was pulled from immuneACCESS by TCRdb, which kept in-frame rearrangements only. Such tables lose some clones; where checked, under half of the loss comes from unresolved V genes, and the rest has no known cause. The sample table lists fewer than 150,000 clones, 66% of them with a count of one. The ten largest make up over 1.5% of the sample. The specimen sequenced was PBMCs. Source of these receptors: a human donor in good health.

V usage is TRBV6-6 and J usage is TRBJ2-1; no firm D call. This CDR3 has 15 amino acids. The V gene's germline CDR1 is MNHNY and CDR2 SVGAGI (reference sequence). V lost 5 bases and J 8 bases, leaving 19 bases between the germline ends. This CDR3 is CASSPNGQSQYEQFF. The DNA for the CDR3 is TGTGCCAGCAGTCCCAATGGGCAATCCCAATATGAGCAGTTCTTC.

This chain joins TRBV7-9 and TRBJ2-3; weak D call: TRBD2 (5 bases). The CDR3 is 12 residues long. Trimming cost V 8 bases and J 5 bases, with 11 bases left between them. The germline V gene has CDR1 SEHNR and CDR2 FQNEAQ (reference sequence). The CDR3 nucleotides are TGTGCCAGCTTAACCGGAGGAGATACGCAGTATTTT. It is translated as CASLTGGDTQYF. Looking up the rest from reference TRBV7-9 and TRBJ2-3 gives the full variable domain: DTGVSQNPRHKITKRGQNVTFRCDPISEHNRLYWYRQTLGQGPEFLTYFQNEAQLEKSRLLSDRFSAERPKGSFSTLEIQRTEQGDSAMYLCASLTGGDTQYFGPGTRLTVL.

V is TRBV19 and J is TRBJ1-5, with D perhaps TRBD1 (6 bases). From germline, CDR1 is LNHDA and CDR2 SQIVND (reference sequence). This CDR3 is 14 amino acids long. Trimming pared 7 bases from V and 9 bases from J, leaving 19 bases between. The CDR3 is CASTSGRGRLPQHF. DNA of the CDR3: TGTGCCAGTACCTCGGGCAGGGGTCGATTGCCCCAGCATTTT.

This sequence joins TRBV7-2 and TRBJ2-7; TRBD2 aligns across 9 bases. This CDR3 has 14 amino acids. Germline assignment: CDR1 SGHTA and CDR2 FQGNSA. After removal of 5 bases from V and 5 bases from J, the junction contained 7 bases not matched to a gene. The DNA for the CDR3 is TGTGCCAGCAGCGCGGGACTAGCATTCCACGAGCAGTACTTC. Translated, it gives CASSAGLAFHEQYF.

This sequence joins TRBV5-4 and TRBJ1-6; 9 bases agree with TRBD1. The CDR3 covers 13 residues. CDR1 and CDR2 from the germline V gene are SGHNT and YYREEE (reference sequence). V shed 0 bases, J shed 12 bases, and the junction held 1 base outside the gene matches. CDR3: CASSLAGQGPLHF. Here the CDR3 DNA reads TGTGCCAGCAGCTTGGCGGGACAGGGACCCCTCCACTTT. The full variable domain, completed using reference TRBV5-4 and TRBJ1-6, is ETGVTQSPTHLIKTRGQQVTLRCSSQSGHNTVSWYQQALGQGPQFIFQYYREEENGRGNFPPRFSGLQFPNYSSELNVNALELDDSALYLCASSLAGQGPLHFGNGTRLTVT.

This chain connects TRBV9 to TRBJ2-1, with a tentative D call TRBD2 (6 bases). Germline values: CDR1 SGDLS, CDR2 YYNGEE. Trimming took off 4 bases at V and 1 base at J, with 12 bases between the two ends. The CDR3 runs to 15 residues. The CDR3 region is CASSPKAGSYNEQFF. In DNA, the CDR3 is TGTGCCAGCAGCCCGAAAGCGGGTTCCTACAATGAGCAGTTCTTC.

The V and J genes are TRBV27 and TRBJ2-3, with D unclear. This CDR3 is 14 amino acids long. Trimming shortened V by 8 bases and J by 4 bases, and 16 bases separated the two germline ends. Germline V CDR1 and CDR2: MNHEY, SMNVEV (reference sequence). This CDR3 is CASHRQASPDTQYF. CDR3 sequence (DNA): TGTGCCAGCCATAGGCAGGCGTCGCCAGATACGCAGTATTTT.

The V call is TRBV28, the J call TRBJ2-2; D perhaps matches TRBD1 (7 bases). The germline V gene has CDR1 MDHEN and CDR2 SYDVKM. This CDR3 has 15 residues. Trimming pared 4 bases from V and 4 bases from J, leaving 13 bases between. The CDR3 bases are TGTGCCAGCAGTTCCCGACAGGGACTCACCGGGGAGCTGTTTTTT. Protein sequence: CASSSRQGLTGELFF.

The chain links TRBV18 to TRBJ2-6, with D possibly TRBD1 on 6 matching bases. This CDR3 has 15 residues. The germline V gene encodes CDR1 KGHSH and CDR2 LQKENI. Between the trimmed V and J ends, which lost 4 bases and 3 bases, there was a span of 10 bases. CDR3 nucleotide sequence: TGTGCCAGCTCACTTACAGGGAATGGGGCCAACGTCCTGACTTTC. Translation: CASSLTGNGANVLTF.

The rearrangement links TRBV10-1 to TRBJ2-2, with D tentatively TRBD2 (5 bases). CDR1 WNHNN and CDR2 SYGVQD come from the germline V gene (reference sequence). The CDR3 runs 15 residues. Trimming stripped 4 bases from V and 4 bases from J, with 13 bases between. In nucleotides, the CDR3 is TGCGCCAGCAGTGCCGTGCGGGCGGGCACCGGGGAGCTGTTTTTT. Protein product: CASSAVRAGTGELFF.

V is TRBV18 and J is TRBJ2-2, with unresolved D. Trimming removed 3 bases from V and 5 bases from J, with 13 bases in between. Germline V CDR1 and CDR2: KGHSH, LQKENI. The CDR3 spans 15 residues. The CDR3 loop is CASSPGTVATGELFF. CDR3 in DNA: TGTGCCAGCTCACCCGGAACAGTCGCGACCGGGGAGCTGTTTTTT.

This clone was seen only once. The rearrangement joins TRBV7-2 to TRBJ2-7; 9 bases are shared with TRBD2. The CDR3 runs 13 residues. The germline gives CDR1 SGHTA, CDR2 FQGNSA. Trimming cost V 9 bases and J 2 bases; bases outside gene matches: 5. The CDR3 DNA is TGTGCCAGTGTGACTAGCGGCCCCTACGAGCAGTACTTC. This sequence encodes CASVTSGPYEQYF.

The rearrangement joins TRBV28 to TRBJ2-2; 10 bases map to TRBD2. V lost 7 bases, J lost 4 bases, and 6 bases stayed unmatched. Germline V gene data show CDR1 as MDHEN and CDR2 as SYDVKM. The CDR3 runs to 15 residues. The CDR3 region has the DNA TGTGCCAGCACCTCTAGCGGGAGATTCACCGGGGAGCTGTTTTTT. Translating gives CASTSSGRFTGELFF.

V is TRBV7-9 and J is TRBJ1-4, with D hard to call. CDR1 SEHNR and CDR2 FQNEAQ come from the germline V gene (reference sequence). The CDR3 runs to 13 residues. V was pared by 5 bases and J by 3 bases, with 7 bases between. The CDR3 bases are TGTGCCAGCAGCCCGTTCTCTAATGAAAAACTGTTTTTT. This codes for CASSPFSNEKLFF.

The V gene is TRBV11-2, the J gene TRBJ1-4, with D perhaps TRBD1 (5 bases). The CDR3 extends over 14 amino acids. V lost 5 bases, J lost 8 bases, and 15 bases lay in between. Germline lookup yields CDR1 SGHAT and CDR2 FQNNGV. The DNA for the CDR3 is TGTGCCAGCAGCGGCCGGAGGGGAAGGGAAAAACTGTTTTTT. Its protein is CASSGRRGREKLFF.